This TCR beta chain was found in a study of cytomegalovirus exposure and HLA in healthy donors. Study-wide background: Ancestry clustering placed 81% of around 400 genotyped donors in the Caucasian-associated cluster.

Primers for the PCR totalled 60 Vbeta and 13 Jbeta. Here immunoSEQ multiplex PCR was the method, and the copy in TCRdb shows in-frame clones only, minus some. The repertoire consists of 170,000 or so clones, with more than 65% occurring once and the leading ten covering roughly 6.5%. The clonotype was recovered from a man aged 45-60 years in good health and CMV-seropositive. Material: PBMCs.

The CDR3 DNA sequence: TGTGCCAGCAGCGTACGCCGGGAGAGCTCCTACAATGAGCAGTTCTTC. Translation: CASSVRRESSYNEQFF. V and J are TRBV9 and TRBJ2-1, with a tentative D call TRBD2 (6 bases). Trimming stripped 1 base from V and 0 bases from J, with 11 bases between. Per the germline V gene, CDR1 is SGDLS and CDR2 is YYNGEE. This CDR3 comprises 16 residues. The full variable domain, in which reference TRBV9 and TRBJ2-1 provide the parts outside the CDR3, is DSGVTQTPKHLITATGQRVTLRCSPRSGDLSVYWYQQSLDQGLQFLIQYYNGEERAKGNILERFSAQQFPDLHSELNLSSLELGDSALYFCASSVRRESSYNEQFFGPGTRLTVL.